The text below deals with one TCR beta chain. Its cognate antigen is unknown. The data were obtained in a study of T cell responses to AZD1222 COVID-19 vaccine. Notes on the study in general: In a largely white British group with more females than males, clonal diversity was possibly underestimated. Reports say nearly half of spike-specific TCRs go after unmutated variant regions. The study found Spike-specific TCR breadth and depth rose after two AZD1222 doses. Baseline seropositives among AZD1222 recipients totaled only 6 or 7.

Trimming removed 3 bases at V and 1 base at J, with 18 bases between. Germline assignment: CDR1 SGHNT and CDR2 YENEEA. The CDR3 is made up of 17 amino acids. Produced via immunoSEQ multiplex PCR; TCRdb's table is partial and in-frame only. The table has roughly 140,000 clones, roughly nine tenths seen once. The receptor comes from an adult in good health. This material consisted of peripheral blood, taken on day 0 of AZD1222 vaccination. V is TRBV11-3 and J is TRBJ1-1; no definite D call. CDR3 residues: CASSFGVTVKGNTEAFF. In DNA form, the CDR3 reads TGTGCCAGCAGCTTTGGTGTCACAGTAAAAGGGAACACTGAAGCTTTCTTT.